This passage covers 2 T cell receptor beta chains from one sample sequenced in a study of blood T cells in healthy people across ages. Primers used in a second PCR of roughly 6 to 11 cycles were a sample-barcoded 5' primer and a J-beta primer mix. TCRdb used MiXCR to reprocess the 5' RACE reads, holding one entry per CDR3 protein. The data show over a million distinct CDR3 sequences, about 43% seen once. Sequencing was performed on blood. The receptors derive from a woman aged 18-29 years in good health.

This clonotype was recorded a few times. The chain joins TRBV2 to TRBJ2-7; D perhaps matches TRBD1 (5 bases). V was cut by 3 bases and J by 5 bases, with 5 bases left in between. CDR1 and CDR2 (germline): SNHLY, FYNNEI. The CDR3 is 11 amino acids. CDR3 DNA: TGTGCCAGCAGTGACAGGGACGAGCAGTACTTC. Amino acid sequence: CASSDRDEQYF. Based on the CDR3 plus reference TRBV2 and TRBJ2-7, the full variable domain is EPEVTQTPSHQVTQMGQEVILRCVPISNHLYFYWYRQILGQKVEFLVSFYNNEISEKSEIFDDQFSVERPDGSNFTLKIRSTKLEDSAMYFCASSDRDEQYFGPGTRLTVT.

The rearrangement uses TRBV7-8 and TRBJ2-1, with 7 bases that match TRBD2. V dropped 2 bases and J dropped 4; count of bases not matched to a gene: 11. The CDR3 sequence is 17 residues long. CDR1 is SGHVS, CDR2 FQNEAQ, per germline. CDR3 DNA sequence: TGTGCCAGCAGCTTATTGGAGCAGAAGCGGGATTACAATGAGCAGTTCTTC. Translated, it gives CASSLLEQKRDYNEQFF.